This passage covers 30 T cell receptor beta chains from one sample sequenced in a study of immune evolution from preneoplasia to lung adenocarcinoma. TCRdb keeps only in-frame clones here, not all; method: immunoSEQ multiplex PCR. The table lists roughly 9,000 clones, roughly 80% of them singletons, with approximately 8.6% in the top ten. What was sequenced was FFPE minimally invasive lung adenocarcinoma tissue. All receptors come from a donor older than 65 with lung adenocarcinoma.

This clone appeared once. The chain is built from TRBV19 and TRBJ1-2; the match to TRBD1 covers 7 bases. Germline V gene sequence: CDR1 LNHDA, CDR2 SQIVND (reference sequence). The V segment lost 11 bases and the J segment 6 bases; nucleotides outside the gene matches: 6. There are 11 residues in the CDR3. CDR3 nucleotide sequence: TGTGCCGACGGGAGGGGGCATGGCTACACCTTC. This translates into CADGRGHGYTF.

This clone has a single count. V is TRBV11-2 and J is TRBJ1-5, with a tentative D call TRBD1 (6 bases). The CDR3 is 16 amino acids. Trimming shortened V by 3 bases and J by 6 bases, and 18 bases separated the two germline ends. CDR1 and CDR2 from the germline V gene are SGHAT and FQNNGV. The CDR3 nucleotides are TGTGCCAGCAGCTTGGGAGGGGGTAGGGGATTTCAGCCCCAGCATTTT. Protein sequence: CASSLGGGRGFQPQHF.

This chain uses TRBV9 with TRBJ2-3; maybe TRBD2 (5 bases). The germline CDR1 and CDR2 sequences are SGDLS and YYNGEE. V was cut by 4 bases and J by 0 bases, with 9 bases left in between. This CDR3 has 14 residues. CDR3 DNA: TGTGCCAGCAGCTGGAGCGGAAGCACAGATACGCAGTATTTT. As protein: CASSWSGSTDTQYF.

This chain joins TRBV6-5 and TRBJ2-7, with 7 bases fitting TRBD2. The V gene's germline CDR1 is MNHEY and CDR2 SVGAGI. Germline trimming cut 6 bases from V and 0 bases from J; bases unmatched to any gene: 5. The CDR3 is made up of 14 amino acids. The CDR3 region is CASRGLFSSYEQYF. The DNA of the CDR3 is TGTGCCAGCAGGGGACTATTTAGCTCCTACGAGCAGTACTTC.

The chain has TRBV5-4 and TRBJ2-1; D is unclear. From germline, CDR1 is SGHNT and CDR2 YYREEE (reference sequence). Trimming cost V 5 bases and J 6 bases, with 12 bases left between them. The CDR3 sequence is 13 residues long. The CDR3 DNA sequence: TGTGCCAGCAGTAATTACACGGCCAATGAGCAGTTCTTC. It yields the protein CASSNYTANEQFF. The complete variable domain, with remaining parts taken from reference TRBV5-4 and TRBJ2-1, reads ETGVTQSPTHLIKTRGQQVTLRCSSQSGHNTVSWYQQALGQGPQFIFQYYREEENGRGNFPPRFSGLQFPNYSSELNVNALELDDSALYLCASSNYTANEQFFGPGTRLTVL.

The V call is TRBV6-5, the J call TRBJ1-2; D may be TRBD1 (5 bases). Germline CDR1 is MNHEY and CDR2 is SVGAGI. The V and J ends lost 7 bases and 8 bases respectively, with 17 bases between them. This CDR3 spans 13 amino acids. The CDR3, as DNA: TGTGCCAGCATGGCGGCCGGGGGAATAGGCTACACCTTC. Translating it yields CASMAAGGIGYTF.

The chain carries TRBV27 and TRBJ2-1; D possibly corresponds to TRBD2 (6 bases). Germline V gene data show CDR1 as MNHEY and CDR2 as SMNVEV (reference sequence). The V end was cut by 10 bases, the J end by 8 bases, with 18 bases between. This CDR3 has 13 residues. The CDR3 bases are TGTGCCATCCGCGGAGGGAGGTTCTATGAGCAGTTCTTC. It specifies CAIRGGRFYEQFF.

V usage is TRBV5-1 and J usage is TRBJ2-7, with 7 nucleotides matching TRBD2. In germline, CDR1 is SGHRS, CDR2 YFSETQ. This CDR3 region has 14 residues. V lost 4 bases and J lost 5; bases outside the gene matches: 9. The CDR3 DNA is TGCGCCAGCAGCCTGGGAGGGGTGGTAGACGAGCAGTACTTC. Translated, it gives CASSLGGVVDEQYF.

V and J are TRBV9 and TRBJ2-4; 7 bases align to TRBD2. The V and J ends lost 5 bases and 0 bases, in that order; junction bases with no gene match: 5. Germline values: CDR1 SGDLS, CDR2 YYNGEE. This CDR3 has 15 amino acids. For the CDR3, the DNA is TGTGCCAGCAGTTACGGGGGGTTAGCCAAAAACATTCAGTACTTC. Residues: CASSYGGLAKNIQYF.

V and J are TRBV14 and TRBJ2-3, with 8 bases fitting TRBD1. Germline CDR1 is SGHDN and CDR2 is FVKESK. Germline trimming cut 3 bases from V and 3 bases from J; bases unmatched to any gene: 8. The CDR3 has 16 amino acids. The chain's CDR3 is CASSQGLDRGTDTQYF. DNA for the CDR3: TGTGCCAGCAGCCAGGGCCTTGACAGGGGTACAGATACGCAGTATTTT.

The rearrangement uses TRBV6-5 and TRBJ1-2, with D maybe TRBD1 (5 bases). CDR1 is MNHEY and CDR2 is SVGAGI in the germline V gene. The CDR3 covers 12 residues. Deletions cut 7 bases from V and 3 bases from J, with 9 bases between. CDR3 DNA: TGTGCCAGCAATCAGGGTCACTATGGCTACACCTTC. This codes for CASNQGHYGYTF.

CDR3 protein: CASSFTGFTNEKLFF. CDR3 DNA sequence: TGTGCCAGCAGTTTTACAGGGTTTACTAATGAAAAACTGTTTTTT. The genes are TRBV5-6 and TRBJ1-4; tentative D call: TRBD1 (6 bases). Germline CDR1 and CDR2: SGHDT and YYEEEE. V was shortened by 5 bases and J by 2 bases, with 13 bases between the two germline ends. CDR3 length: 15 residues.

The V gene is TRBV14, the J gene TRBJ1-5; D remains ambiguous. Trimming removed 1 base from V and 7 bases from J, with 8 bases in between. The CDR3 is made up of 13 amino acids. The germline V gene has CDR1 SGHDN and CDR2 FVKESK. The CDR3 DNA reads as TGTGCCAGCAGCCAAGCCCCTAGCCAGCCCCAGCATTTT. Protein sequence: CASSQAPSQPQHF.

The chain couples TRBV7-2 to TRBJ2-1; 11 bases agree with TRBD2. Germline V lookup: CDR1 SGHTA, CDR2 FQGNSA. With V trimmed by 7 bases and J by 10 bases, 9 bases remained unmatched. This CDR3 is built from 14 residues. The DNA for the CDR3 is TGTGCCAGCACCCTTAGTGGACTAGCGGGCGAGCAGTTCTTC. Its protein product is CASTLSGLAGEQFF.

The V gene is TRBV4-2, the J gene TRBJ1-2; D unresolved. The CDR3 contains 11 residues. The V and J ends lost 5 bases and 7 bases respectively, with 8 bases between them. Germline values: CDR1 LGHNA, CDR2 YNFKEQ. The CDR3 coding sequence is TGTGCCAGCAGCTATGCTGGTGGCTACACCTTC. Translation: CASSYAGGYTF.

The J gene is TRBJ2-7, the V gene TRBV2; TRBD2 might be the D (5 bases). Germline V gene sequence: CDR1 SNHLY, CDR2 FYNNEI. The germline V and J ends were trimmed by 6 bases and 2 bases, with 11 bases remaining between them. This CDR3 is built from 13 residues. The CDR3 loop reads CASSGPGAYEQYF. CDR3 in DNA: TGTGCCAGCAGCGGGCCCGGGGCCTACGAGCAGTACTTC.

The rearrangement joins TRBV6-1 to TRBJ1-1, with D hard to call. CDR3 length: 11 residues. Per the germline V gene, CDR1 is MNHNS and CDR2 is SASEGT. V lost 8 bases and J lost 4, with 8 bases in between. CDR3 in amino acids: CASDRSTEAFF. CDR3 sequence (DNA): TGTGCCAGCGACCGTTCCACTGAAGCTTTCTTT.

The V gene is TRBV7-6, the J gene TRBJ2-7; weak D call: TRBD1 (5 bases). The CDR3 is made up of 15 amino acids. CDR1 is SGHVS, CDR2 FNYEAQ, per germline. V lost 1 base to trimming and J lost 5 bases, with 15 bases between them. CDR3 nucleotides: TGTGCCAGCAGCTTAGGCCGGACAATTAGCCACGAGCAGTACTTC. This gives the protein CASSLGRTISHEQYF.

The genes are TRBV29-1 and TRBJ1-5; D is unclear. Germline assignment: CDR1 SQVTM and CDR2 ANQGSEA. The CDR3 has 12 amino acids. Deletions cut 4 bases from V and 2 bases from J, with 6 bases between. CDR3 loop: CSVGGGNQPQHF. CDR3 sequence (DNA): TGCAGCGTTGGCGGGGGCAATCAGCCCCAGCATTTT.

The chain links TRBV13 to TRBJ2-7, with TRBD1 matching over 7 bases. The CDR3 runs 14 residues. CDR1 and CDR2 from the germline V gene are PRHDT and FYEKMQ (reference sequence). J was trimmed by 5 bases and V by 2 bases; bases with no gene match: 6. This CDR3 is CASSLRGPRDEQYF. The DNA for the CDR3 is TGTGCCAGCAGCTTAAGGGGGCCCAGGGACGAGCAGTACTTC.

The chain combines TRBV28 with TRBJ2-7; D gene ambiguous. In germline, CDR1 is MDHEN, CDR2 SYDVKM. Trimming left V 6 bases short and J 3 bases short, with 9 bases between. The CDR3 contains 12 residues. Written as DNA, the CDR3 is TGTGCCAGCAGCGGTACGGGCTACGAGCAGTACTTC. It is translated as CASSGTGYEQYF.

The J gene is TRBJ2-1, the V gene TRBV7-9; TRBD2 agrees at 8 bases. Germline lookup yields CDR1 SEHNR and CDR2 FQNEAQ (reference sequence). Trimming removed 2 bases from V and 9 bases from J; junction bases left unmatched: 6. This CDR3 has 14 residues. CDR3 DNA sequence: TGTGCCAGCAGCTTAACTAGCGGACCCAGTGAGCAGTTCTTC. This encodes CASSLTSGPSEQFF.

The chain carries TRBV7-8 and TRBJ2-7, with TRBD2 identical over 10 bases. This CDR3 comprises 15 residues. The V segment lost 5 bases and the J segment 7 bases; nucleotides outside the gene matches: 11. Germline V gene data show CDR1 as SGHVS and CDR2 as FQNEAQ. The CDR3 spells CASSTIATSGVEQYF. The CDR3 region has the DNA TGTGCCAGCAGCACAATAGCCACTAGCGGGGTGGAGCAGTACTTC.

This chain uses TRBV28 with TRBJ2-7; D gene ambiguous. CDR1 is MDHEN, CDR2 SYDVKM, per germline. Trimming shortened V by 4 bases and J by 2 bases, and 12 bases separated the two germline ends. This CDR3 contains 14 residues. CDR3: CASSSYRPPYEQYF. The DNA of the CDR3 is TGTGCCAGCAGTTCTTATCGGCCGCCCTACGAGCAGTACTTC.

The chain recombines TRBV18 with TRBJ2-2; weak D call: TRBD2 (5 bases). V was cut by 2 bases and J by 3 bases, with 10 bases left in between. This CDR3 is 15 amino acids long. Per germline, CDR1 KGHSH and CDR2 LQKENI. This chain's CDR3 is CASSPFAGDTGELFF. In nucleotides, the CDR3 is TGTGCCAGCTCACCATTCGCCGGGGACACCGGGGAGCTGTTTTTT.

This rearrangement joins TRBV27 to TRBJ2-7; D ambiguous. The CDR3 consists of 12 residues. In germline, CDR1 is MNHEY, CDR2 SMNVEV (reference sequence). V shed 5 bases and J shed 5 bases, with 10 bases lying between them. This CDR3 is CASSLPGHEQYF. The DNA of the CDR3 is TGTGCCAGCAGTCTCCCCGGCCACGAGCAGTACTTC.

Here the CDR3 DNA reads TGTGCCAGCAGTCGGGGACGGGAAACAGATACGCAGTATTTT. This sequence encodes CASSRGRETDTQYF. The rearrangement joins TRBV2 to TRBJ2-3; tentatively, D is TRBD1 or TRBD2 (5 bases each). Between the trimmed V and J ends, which lost 5 bases and 3 bases, there was a span of 12 bases. The CDR3 runs 14 residues. From germline, CDR1 is SNHLY and CDR2 FYNNEI.

This clone was recorded a few times. CDR3 loop: CASSFIDTRNNTDTQYF. CDR3 DNA: TGTGCCAGCAGCTTTATCGACACTAGAAATAACACAGATACGCAGTATTTT. The chain joins TRBV5-6 to TRBJ2-3, with D tentatively TRBD2 (5 bases). The CDR3 loop spans 17 amino acids. V was pared by 2 bases and J by 2 bases, with 18 bases between. The germline V gene encodes CDR1 SGHDT and CDR2 YYEEEE.

V usage is TRBV2 and J usage is TRBJ2-2; 10 bases align to TRBD2. The J segment lost 0 bases and the V segment lost 1 base, leaving 2 bases of the junction unmatched. The CDR3 contains 17 residues. Germline V gives CDR1 SNHLY, CDR2 FYNNEI. CDR3 residues: CASSEVAGGPNTGELFF. The CDR3 bases are TGTGCCAGCAGTGAAGTAGCGGGAGGCCCGAACACCGGGGAGCTGTTTTTT.

This clone was seen only a few times. This rearrangement joins TRBV30 to TRBJ1-2; D remains unclear. Germline CDR1 and CDR2: GTSNPN and SVGIG (reference sequence). Trimming took off 1 base at V and 7 bases at J, with 13 bases between the two ends. The CDR3 totals 13 residues. The CDR3 region is CAWSDTTVGGYTF. In DNA form, the CDR3 reads TGTGCCTGGAGTGATACCACAGTCGGTGGCTACACCTTC.